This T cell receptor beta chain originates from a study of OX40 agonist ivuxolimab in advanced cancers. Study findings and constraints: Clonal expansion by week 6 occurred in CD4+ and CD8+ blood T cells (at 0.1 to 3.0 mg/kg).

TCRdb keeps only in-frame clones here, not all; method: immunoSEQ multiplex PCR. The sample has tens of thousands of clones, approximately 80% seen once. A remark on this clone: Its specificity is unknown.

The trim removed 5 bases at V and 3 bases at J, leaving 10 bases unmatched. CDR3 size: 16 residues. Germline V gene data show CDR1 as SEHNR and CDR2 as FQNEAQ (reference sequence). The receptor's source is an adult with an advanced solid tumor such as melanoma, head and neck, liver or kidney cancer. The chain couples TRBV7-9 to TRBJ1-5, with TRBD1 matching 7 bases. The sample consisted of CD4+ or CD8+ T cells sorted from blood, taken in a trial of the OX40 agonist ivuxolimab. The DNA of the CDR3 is TGTGCCAGCAGCGATCCCGACAGGGAGCCCAATCAGCCCCAGCATTTT. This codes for CASSDPDREPNQPQHF.